Detailed here is one T cell receptor (beta chain). The target antigen is unknown. Together with a sample-barcoded 5' primer, a J-beta primer mix was included in a second PCR lasting roughly 6 to 12 cycles. Each cDNA was tagged by a template-switch adaptor containing 12 random nucleotides. MiXCR, run by TCRdb on the 5' RACE reads, gives a single entry per CDR3 protein. This sample yields 730,000 or so distinct CDR3 sequences, of which roughly two fifths are seen a single time; approximately 31% belongs to the top ten. CDR3 size: 16 residues. Germline CDR1 DFQATT, CDR2 SNEGSKA (reference sequence). The data originate from a study of blood T cells in healthy people across ages. In the study overall: About one barcoded beta molecule was captured per two T cells (by template switching).

Study results and caveats: Roughly linear declines in TCR beta diversity per million T cells occurred with age.

Sequenced input: blood. The origin of this receptor is a man at least 80 years old in good health. This rearrangement joins TRBV20-1 to TRBJ2-5; 9 nucleotides line up with TRBD2. The DNA end is a closer match to TRBJ2-7, so the J assignment may be wrong. CDR3 region: CSANRDSGSVASEQYF. The CDR3 coding sequence is TGCAGTGCTAACCGCGATAGCGGGAGCGTCGCCTCCGAGCAGTACTTC.